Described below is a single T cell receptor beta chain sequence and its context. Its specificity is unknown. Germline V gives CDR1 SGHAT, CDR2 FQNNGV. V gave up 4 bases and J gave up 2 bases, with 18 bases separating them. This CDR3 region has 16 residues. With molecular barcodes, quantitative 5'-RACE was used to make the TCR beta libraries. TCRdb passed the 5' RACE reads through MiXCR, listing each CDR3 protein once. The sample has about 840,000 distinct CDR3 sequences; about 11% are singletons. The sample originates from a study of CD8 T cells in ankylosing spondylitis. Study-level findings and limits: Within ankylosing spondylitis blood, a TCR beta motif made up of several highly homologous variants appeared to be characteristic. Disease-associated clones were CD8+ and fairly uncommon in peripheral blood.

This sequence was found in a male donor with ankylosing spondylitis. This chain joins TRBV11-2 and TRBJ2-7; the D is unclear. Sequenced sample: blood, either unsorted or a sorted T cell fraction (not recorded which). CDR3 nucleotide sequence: TGTGCCAGCAGCTCCCTACACGAGAAGACTGCCTACGAGCAGTACTTC. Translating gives CASSSLHEKTAYEQYF.